The clone carrying this TCR beta chain came up many times. Antigen: not known. The data are from a study of T cell repertoires in cytomegalovirus infection. As for the study in general: Public TCR beta signatures indicated both CMV infection and matching HLA type. Points from the study as a whole: Based on cumulative public TCR beta family frequency, carriers of CMV plus the relevant HLA were identified. The study found HLA-C-restricted CMV-specific TCR beta clonotypes dominating the ex vivo response.

CDR3 length: 14 amino acids. Per germline, CDR1 SGHTA and CDR2 FQGNSA. Between the trimmed V and J ends, which lost 5 bases and 4 bases, there was a span of 12 bases. One entry per CDR3 protein results from TCRdb running MiXCR on the reads. The table has roughly 310,000 distinct CDR3 sequences, roughly 15% seen once. The receptor's source is a human donor in good health (CMV status not recorded). Some clones in this sample may be carry-over from other donors' samples. V usage is TRBV7-2 and J usage is TRBJ2-1; no definite D call. Sequencing was done on a sample of PBMCs. The CDR3 DNA is TGTGCCAGCAGCCCCCCCGGAGCGTACAATGAGCAGTTCTTC. The encoded protein is CASSPPGAYNEQFF.